A single sample gave rise to the 21 T cell receptor beta chains below, sequenced in a study of cytomegalovirus exposure and HLA in healthy donors. 60 Vbeta and 13 Jbeta primers were used in PCR. TCRdb's copy holds only in-frame clones and misses some; the assay was immunoSEQ multiplex PCR. Of tens of thousands of clones in the sample, roughly 8.2% were seen once. Sequencing was carried out using PBMCs. These receptors were taken from a man in his fifties or sixties in good health and CMV-seronegative.

This clone showed up just a few times. CDR3 loop: CASNRVSNTGELFF. The CDR3 coding sequence is TGTGCCAGTAACAGGGTCTCGAACACCGGGGAGCTGTTTTTT. V usage is TRBV6-1 and J usage is TRBJ2-2, with D possibly being TRBD1 (6 bases). The ends were cut back, 9 bases at V and 0 bases at J, with 11 bases in the middle. This CDR3 region has 14 residues. Per germline, CDR1 MNHNS and CDR2 SASEGT.

This clone showed up just a few times. The chain links TRBV27 to TRBJ2-7; TRBD1 aligns across 10 bases. Unmatched junction bases numbered 5, after V lost 5 bases and J lost 4 bases. CDR1 MNHEY and CDR2 SMNVEV come from the germline V gene (reference sequence). There are 14 residues in the CDR3. For the CDR3, the DNA is TGTGCCAGCAGTGGGACGGGACAGGGGTACGAGCAGTACTTC. It is translated as CASSGTGQGYEQYF.

The genes are TRBV7-2 and TRBJ2-7, with 7 bases that match TRBD1. Per germline, CDR1 SGHTA and CDR2 FQGNSA. V lost 5 bases and J lost 5; bases outside the gene matches: 3. This CDR3 region has 12 residues. The CDR3 DNA follows: TGTGCCAGCAGCGCGACAGGGAACGAGCAGTACTTC. This translates into CASSATGNEQYF.

This clone was recorded a few times. The V and J genes are TRBV19 and TRBJ2-2; 10 bases are shared with TRBD1. The J segment lost 6 bases and the V segment lost 5 bases, leaving 6 bases of the junction unmatched. There are 15 residues in the CDR3. Germline CDR1 LNHDA, CDR2 SQIVND (reference sequence). The CDR3 spells CASSGGTGVPGELFF. The CDR3 DNA is TGTGCCAGTAGTGGCGGGACAGGGGTTCCCGGGGAGCTGTTTTTT.

The CDR3 DNA reads as TGTGCCAGCAGCTTGGTTGGCAGGGGCACTGAAGCTTTCTTT. It translates to CASSLVGRGTEAFF. The V and J genes are TRBV5-8 and TRBJ1-1; TRBD1 is a possible D gene (6 bases). The CDR3 totals 14 residues. V shed 0 bases and J shed 4 bases, with 10 bases lying between them. The germline V gene has CDR1 SGHTS and CDR2 YDEGEE.

V gene TRBV4-2 combines with J gene TRBJ2-1, with D possibly being TRBD2 (5 bases). The CDR3 loop spans 14 amino acids. V gave up 0 bases and J gave up 7 bases, with 10 bases separating them. CDR1 is LGHNA, CDR2 YNFKEQ, per germline. The CDR3 coding sequence is TGTGCCAGCAGCCAAGAGCGAGGGAGAAATGAGCAGTTCTTC. Translated, it gives CASSQERGRNEQFF.

The chain has TRBV29-1 and TRBJ1-2, with 10 nucleotides matching TRBD1. Per the germline V gene, CDR1 is SQVTM and CDR2 is ANQGSEA. The CDR3 sequence is 13 residues long. V lost 3 bases and J lost 6; bases outside the gene matches: 4. CDR3: CSVDSDRGDGYTF. In nucleotides, the CDR3 is TGCAGCGTTGACTCGGACAGGGGGGATGGCTACACCTTC.

This clone was observed a few times. This chain links TRBV29-1 with TRBJ1-1, with 10 bases matching TRBD1. Per the germline V gene, CDR1 is SQVTM and CDR2 is ANQGSEA. This CDR3 has 12 residues. The trim removed 8 bases at V and 11 bases at J, leaving 11 bases unmatched. CDR3 sequence (DNA): TGCAGCCCGGTGGGACAGGGGCTTAAGGCTTTCTTT. Translation: CSPVGQGLKAFF. Based on the CDR3 plus reference TRBV29-1 and TRBJ1-1, the full variable domain is SAVISQKPSRDICQRGTSLTIQCQVDSQVTMMFWYRQQPGQSLTLIATANQGSEATYESGFVIDKFPISRPNLTFSTLTVSNMSPEDSSIYLCSPVGQGLKAFFGQGTRLTVV.

This CDR3 reads CSARGTGELFF. CDR3 DNA: TGCAGTGCGAGGGGGACCGGGGAGCTGTTTTTT. This chain links TRBV20-1 with TRBJ2-2; D may be TRBD1 (6 bases). Germline V gene sequence: CDR1 DFQATT, CDR2 SNEGSKA (reference sequence). The CDR3 extends over 11 amino acids. Trimming took off 6 bases at V and 5 bases at J, with 7 bases between the two ends.

This chain joins TRBV6-5 and TRBJ1-2, with 7 bases fitting TRBD1. Germline assignment: CDR1 MNHEY and CDR2 SVGAGI. The V and J ends lost 6 bases and 6 bases, in that order; junction bases with no gene match: 10. The CDR3 consists of 14 residues. The CDR3 sequence: CASRRTGVSNGYTF. The CDR3, as DNA: TGTGCCAGCAGGAGAACAGGGGTATCTAATGGCTACACCTTC.

This clone was counted at least ten times. This chain joins TRBV7-2 and TRBJ1-2; no clear D gene. V lost 5 bases and J 8 bases, leaving 15 bases between the germline ends. The CDR3 covers 13 residues. CDR1 and CDR2 from the germline V gene are SGHTA and FQGNSA. The CDR3 nucleotides are TGTGCCAGCAGCCCCAATAGGTGGAGGGGCTACACCTTC. Residues: CASSPNRWRGYTF.

This rearrangement joins TRBV18 to TRBJ1-6, with 9 bases lining up with TRBD1. CDR1 is KGHSH and CDR2 is LQKENI in the germline V gene. V trimming: 2 bases; J trimming: 10 bases; junction bases outside the gene matches: 12. This CDR3 has 17 residues. The CDR3 DNA reads as TGTGCCAGCTCACCAGAATACGGGACAGGGTCGAACTCACCCCTCCACTTT. It translates to CASSPEYGTGSNSPLHF.

The rearrangement uses TRBV28 and TRBJ1-1; 7 nucleotides agree with TRBD1. Germline loops: CDR1 MDHEN, CDR2 SYDVKM. The ends lost 11 bases at V and 0 bases at J; junction bases unmatched: 6. The CDR3 contains 13 residues. The CDR3 DNA follows: TGTGCCTCTCCGGACAGGATGAACACTGAAGCTTTCTTT. Amino acid sequence: CASPDRMNTEAFF.

J is TRBJ2-7 and V is TRBV28; D is possibly TRBD2 (7 bases). Trimming took off 6 bases at V and 1 base at J, with 16 bases between the two ends. Germline assignment: CDR1 MDHEN and CDR2 SYDVKM. This CDR3 region has 15 residues. CDR3 DNA: TGTGCCAGCAGGCGCTCACAGGGAGGGTCCTACGAGCAGTACTTC. This codes for CASRRSQGGSYEQYF.

This clone was found a few times. The chain carries TRBV4-1 and TRBJ1-2; unclear D gene. The germline CDR1 and CDR2 sequences are MGHRA and YSYEKL. Trimming took off 6 bases at V and 6 bases at J, with 11 bases between the two ends. The length of the CDR3 is 12 residues. CDR3 region: CASRRGSDGYTF. CDR3 DNA sequence: TGCGCCAGCAGAAGAGGTTCTGATGGCTACACCTTC.

The rearrangement links TRBV10-2 to TRBJ2-3; 7 nucleotides align to TRBD2. V lost 6 bases to trimming and J lost 4 bases; unmatched junction nucleotides: 10. CDR1 WSHSY and CDR2 SAAADI come from the germline V gene. CDR3 length equals 15 residues. CDR3 DNA sequence: TGCGCCAGCAGAAATGGCGGGAGACGCTCAGATACGCAGTATTTT. Translated, it gives CASRNGGRRSDTQYF.

This chain joins TRBV28 and TRBJ1-1; tentatively, D is TRBD1 (6 bases). The germline V gene has CDR1 MDHEN and CDR2 SYDVKM. The ends were cut back, 6 bases at V and 10 bases at J, with 15 bases in the middle. The CDR3 is made up of 12 amino acids. The CDR3 nucleotides read TGTGCCAGCAGCACAGGGAATTTTGGAGCTTTCTTT. It codes for CASSTGNFGAFF.

The J gene is TRBJ1-2, the V gene TRBV7-2, with D hard to call. The CDR3 totals 15 residues. V dropped 2 bases and J dropped 1 base, with 11 bases sitting between them. Per germline, CDR1 SGHTA and CDR2 FQGNSA. This CDR3 is CASSLNPPLNYGYTF. In DNA form, the CDR3 reads TGTGCCAGCAGCTTAAATCCGCCACTTAACTATGGCTACACCTTC.

The CDR3: CASSPRQNSYEQYF. The DNA for the CDR3 is TGTGCCAGCAGCCCACGACAGAACTCCTACGAGCAGTACTTC. V is TRBV9 and J is TRBJ2-7, with a tentative D call TRBD1 (5 bases). With 4 bases removed from V and 0 bases from J, the gap between germline ends came to 11 bases. The germline V gene has CDR1 SGDLS and CDR2 YYNGEE. This CDR3 region has 14 residues.

This clone was detected only a few times. The gene calls are TRBV19 and TRBJ2-1, with D uncertain. Germline CDR1 and CDR2: LNHDA and SQIVND (reference sequence). Trimming stripped 0 bases from V and 4 bases from J, with 13 bases between. This CDR3 has 16 amino acids. The CDR3 region is CASSIDLESYYNEQFF. In nucleotides, the CDR3 is TGTGCCAGTAGTATAGACTTAGAGTCCTATTACAATGAGCAGTTCTTC.

The V call is TRBV28, the J call TRBJ1-3, with TRBD1 matching over 7 bases. The CDR3 contains 15 residues. The V gene's germline CDR1 is MDHEN and CDR2 SYDVKM. Germline trimming cut 2 bases from V and 3 bases from J; bases unmatched to any gene: 4. The CDR3 coding sequence is TGTGCCAGCAGTTTAAGGGGGCGCATTGGAAACACCATATATTTT. Protein: CASSLRGRIGNTIYF.